The rows below give T cell receptor beta chains drawn from one sample of a study of shared clonotypes between healthy human individuals. Here immunoSEQ multiplex PCR was the method, and the copy in TCRdb shows in-frame clones only, minus some. The sample consists of roughly 1,100,000 clones, around 76% of them appearing once. Sequenced material: memory CD4+ T cells sorted from blood. These receptors came from a man younger than 35 in good health. CDR3s include the opening cysteine and the closing phenylalanine or tryptophan. The order of the fields is clone size, D gene, J gene, V gene, CDR3 protein, CDR3 DNA. D genes are given only for firm matches. Clone size is not always given. Where it is, it says once, few, many or a class for expanded clones.

size: few; D: NA; J: TRBJ2-2; V: TRBV5-4; CDR3: CASSWTPTGELFF; DNA: TGTGCCAGCAGCTGGACACCGACCGGGGAGCTGTTTTTT
size: NA; D: NA; J: TRBJ1-5; V: TRBV9; CDR3: CASSVASGGQPQHF; DNA: TGTGCCAGCAGCGTAGCGTCGGGTGGTCAGCCCCAGCATTTT
size: NA; D: NA; J: TRBJ2-5; V: TRBV6-6; CDR3: CASSSREGETQYF; DNA: TGTGCCAGCAGTTCCCGGGAAGGGGAGACCCAGTACTTC
size: NA; D: NA; J: TRBJ2-1; V: TRBV11-2; CDR3: CASSLDWNSYNEQFF; DNA: TGTGCCAGCAGCCTCGACTGGAATTCCTACAATGAGCAGTTCTTC
size: few; D: NA; J: TRBJ1-5; V: TRBV10-3; CDR3: CAISDIENQPQHF; DNA: TGTGCCATCAGTGATATTGAAAATCAGCCCCAGCATTTT
size: few; D: TRBD2; J: TRBJ2-5; V: TRBV10-2; CDR3: CASSDRTSGQETQYF; DNA: TGCGCCAGCAGTGACCGGACTAGCGGTCAAGAGACCCAGTACTTC
size: NA; D: TRBD1; J: TRBJ2-5; V: TRBV27; CDR3: CASSLYAGGTETQYF; DNA: TGTGCCAGCAGTTTATATGCAGGGGGCACAGAGACCCAGTACTTC
size: many; D: TRBD2; J: TRBJ2-7; V: TRBV10-2; CDR3: CASSRTSGTYEQYF; DNA: TGCGCCAGCAGTAGGACTAGCGGCACCTACGAGCAGTACTTC
size: few; D: NA; J: TRBJ1-1; V: TRBV18; CDR3: CASSLLTGNSAEAFF; DNA: TGTGCCAGCTCACTACTCACGGGGAATAGCGCTGAAGCTTTCTTT
size: NA; D: NA; J: TRBJ1-1; V: TRBV11-2; CDR3: CASSPRGENTEAFF; DNA: TGTGCCAGCAGCCCCCGAGGAGAGAACACTGAAGCTTTCTTT
size: NA; D: NA; J: TRBJ2-6; V: TRBV4-3; CDR3: CASSQAPQGAGANVLTF; DNA: TGCGCCAGCAGCCAAGCTCCTCAGGGAGCTGGGGCCAACGTCCTGACTTTC
size: NA; D: TRBD1; J: TRBJ1-2; V: TRBV11-3; CDR3: CAETGVAGYTF; DNA: TGTGCCGAGACAGGGGTGGCTGGCTACACCTTC
size: NA; D: NA; J: TRBJ1-3; V: TRBV6-6; CDR3: CASSYGILNTIYF; DNA: TGTGCCAGCAGTTACGGGATTTTAAACACCATATATTTT
size: NA; D: NA; J: TRBJ1-1; V: TRBV5-1; CDR3: CASSLGSSSTEAFF; DNA: TGCGCCAGCAGCTTGGGGAGTTCCAGCACTGAAGCTTTCTTT
size: NA; D: TRBD1; J: TRBJ2-1; V: TRBV10-1; CDR3: CASSDSQGVGSYNEQFF; DNA: TGCGCCAGCAGTGATTCACAGGGGGTAGGGTCCTACAATGAGCAGTTCTTC
size: NA; D: NA; J: TRBJ1-1; V: TRBV19; CDR3: CASSIRGGGSTEAFF; DNA: TGTGCCAGTAGTATTCGGGGGGGAGGGAGCACTGAAGCTTTCTTT
size: NA; D: NA; J: TRBJ1-5; V: TRBV9; CDR3: CASSVTGQGTEPQHF; DNA: TGTGCCAGCAGCGTTACAGGGCAGGGCACCGAGCCCCAGCATTTT
size: NA; D: NA; J: TRBJ1-2; V: TRBV7-3; CDR3: CASSPGRTTSNYGYTF; DNA: TGTGCCAGCAGCCCGGGGCGGACAACTTCTAACTATGGCTACACCTTC
size: NA; D: NA; J: TRBJ2-7; V: TRBV18; CDR3: CASSPDRTRSSGEQYF; DNA: TGTGCCAGCTCACCCGACAGGACTCGATCGTCTGGCGAGCAGTACTTC
size: NA; D: NA; J: TRBJ1-5; V: TRBV19; CDR3: CASSKTGNQPQHF; DNA: TGTGCCAGTAGTAAAACAGGGAATCAGCCCCAGCATTTT
size: NA; D: TRBD1; J: TRBJ1-6; V: TRBV5-8; CDR3: CASSLARGQPNSPLHF; DNA: TGTGCCAGCAGCTTGGCGCGGGGACAGCCTAATTCACCCCTCCACTTT
size: NA; D: TRBD1; J: TRBJ2-2; V: TRBV6-6; CDR3: CASSFPDRGPGELFF; DNA: TGTGCCAGCAGCTTCCCGGACAGGGGACCCGGGGAGCTGTTTTTT
size: many; D: TRBD1; J: TRBJ1-1; V: TRBV18; CDR3: CASSLRQGNTEAFF; DNA: TGTGCCAGCTCACTCCGACAGGGGAACACTGAAGCTTTCTTT
size: NA; D: TRBD2; J: TRBJ2-1; V: TRBV19; CDR3: CASSIGTSGRASREQFF; DNA: TGTGCCAGTAGTATAGGGACTAGCGGGAGGGCCTCGCGAGAGCAGTTCTTC
size: NA; D: NA; J: TRBJ1-6; V: TRBV5-1; CDR3: CASSLAEGSPLHF; DNA: TGCGCCAGCAGCTTGGCCGAGGGGTCACCCCTCCACTTT
size: NA; D: NA; J: TRBJ1-3; V: TRBV18; CDR3: CASSPREADGWVGNTIYF; DNA: TGTGCCAGCTCACCAAGGGAGGCCGATGGCTGGGTTGGAAACACCATATATTTT
size: NA; D: TRBD2; J: TRBJ2-3; V: TRBV6-5; CDR3: CASSSSLAGGNTQYF; DNA: TGTGCCAGCAGTTCCTCGCTAGCGGGAGGAAATACGCAGTATTTT
size: NA; D: NA; J: TRBJ2-7; V: TRBV2; CDR3: CASSYSYEQYF; DNA: TGTGCCAGCAGTTACTCGTACGAGCAGTACTTC
size: NA; D: TRBD1; J: TRBJ2-7; V: TRBV7-7; CDR3: CASSLATGGSYEQYF; DNA: TGTGCTAGCAGCTTAGCCACAGGGGGTAGTTACGAGCAGTACTTC
size: NA; D: TRBD2; J: TRBJ2-1; V: TRBV2; CDR3: CASSDPGLGGDEQFF; DNA: TGTGCCAGCAGTGATCCGGGACTGGGGGGGGATGAGCAGTTCTTC
size: NA; D: TRBD2; J: TRBJ2-7; V: TRBV10-2; CDR3: CASSGSGLAAYEQYF; DNA: TGCGCCAGCAGTGGATCGGGACTAGCGGCTTACGAGCAGTACTTC
size: NA; D: NA; J: TRBJ2-2; V: TRBV30; CDR3: CAWSGVFGTGELFF; DNA: TGTGCCTGGAGCGGGGTATTCGGGACCGGGGAGCTGTTTTTT
size: NA; D: NA; J: TRBJ2-5; V: TRBV4-1; CDR3: CASSQPNLEETQYF; DNA: TGCGCCAGCAGCCAACCGAATTTAGAAGAGACCCAGTACTTC
size: NA; D: NA; J: TRBJ2-5; V: TRBV11-2; CDR3: CASSLQGGRQETQYF; DNA: TGTGCCAGCAGCTTACAGGGGGGGAGGCAAGAGACCCAGTACTTC
size: NA; D: NA; J: TRBJ2-5; V: TRBV6-6; CDR3: CASSPSWGVIWTQYF; DNA: TGTGCCAGCAGTCCCAGTTGGGGGGTGATCTGGACCCAGTACTTC
size: NA; D: NA; J: TRBJ2-1; V: TRBV30; CDR3: CAWQRDTDNEQFF; DNA: TGTGCCTGGCAACGGGACACGGACAATGAGCAGTTCTTC